Sequencing of this T cell receptor beta chain was carried out in a study of PD-1 blockade in classical Hodgkin lymphoma. Study-level points and caveats: A reduction in baseline TCR diversity was reportedly seen in newly diagnosed patients relative to healthy donors. Patients who responded completely had about the same baseline diversity as newly diagnosed patients. With respect to the repertoire differences, their causes, possibly disease activity or prior therapy, remain undefined.

Profiling relied on immunoSEQ multiplex PCR, and the TCRdb table lists in-frame clones only, not all of them. The sample shows about 94,000 clones, 89% of them seen only once. CDR1 and CDR2 from the germline V gene are MNHEY and SVGAGI. V dropped 7 bases and J dropped 0 bases, with 14 bases sitting between them. This CDR3 contains 15 residues. Each patient relapsed following autologous stem cell transplantation, and prior brentuximab vedotin exposure differed. Responses achieved at best were complete response, partial response or progressive disease. On this clone itself: Its antigen remains unidentified.

The specimen was peripheral blood mononuclear cells (PBMCs), collected before the second cycle of nivolumab. The sequence was collected from a human donor with classical Hodgkin lymphoma. The chain employs TRBV6-5 and TRBJ2-3; no definite D call. CDR3 nucleotide sequence: TGTGCCAGCACGTATGGAAAAGGGAGCACAGATACGCAGTATTTT. Translation: CASTYGKGSTDTQYF.